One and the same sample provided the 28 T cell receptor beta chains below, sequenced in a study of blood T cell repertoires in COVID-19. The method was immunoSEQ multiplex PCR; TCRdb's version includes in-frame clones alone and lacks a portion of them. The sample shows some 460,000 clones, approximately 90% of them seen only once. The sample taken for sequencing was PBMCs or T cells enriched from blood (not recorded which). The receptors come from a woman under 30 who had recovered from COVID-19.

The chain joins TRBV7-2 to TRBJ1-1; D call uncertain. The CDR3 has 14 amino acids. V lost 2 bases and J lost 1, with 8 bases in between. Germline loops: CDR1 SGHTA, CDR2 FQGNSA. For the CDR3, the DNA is TGTGCCAGCAGCTTAATCCTCCCGAACACTGAAGCTTTCTTT. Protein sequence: CASSLILPNTEAFF.

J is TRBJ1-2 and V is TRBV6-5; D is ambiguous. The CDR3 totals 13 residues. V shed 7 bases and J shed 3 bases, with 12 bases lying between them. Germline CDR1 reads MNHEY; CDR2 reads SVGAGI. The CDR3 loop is CASISDRYYGYTF. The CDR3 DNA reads TGTGCCAGCATAAGCGACCGCTACTATGGCTACACCTTC.

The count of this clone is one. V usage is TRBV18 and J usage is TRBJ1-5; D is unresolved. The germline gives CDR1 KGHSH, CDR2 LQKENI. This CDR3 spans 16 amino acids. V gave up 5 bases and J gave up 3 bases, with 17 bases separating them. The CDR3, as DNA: TGTGCCAGCTCATTATACTCGCCACAGAACAATCAGCCCCAGCATTTT. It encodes CASSLYSPQNNQPQHF.

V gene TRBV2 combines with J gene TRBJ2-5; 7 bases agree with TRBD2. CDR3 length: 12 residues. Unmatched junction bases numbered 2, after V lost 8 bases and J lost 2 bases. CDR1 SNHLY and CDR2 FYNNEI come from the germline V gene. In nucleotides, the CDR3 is TGTGCCAGCGGGGGGGATCAAGAGACCCAGTACTTC. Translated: CASGGDQETQYF.

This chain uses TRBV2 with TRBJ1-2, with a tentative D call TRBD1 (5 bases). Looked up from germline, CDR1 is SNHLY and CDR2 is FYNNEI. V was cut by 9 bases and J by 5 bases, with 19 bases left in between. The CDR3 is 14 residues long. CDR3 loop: CASSGEGLGYGYTF. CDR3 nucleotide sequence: TGTGCCAGTTCGGGGGAAGGTCTTGGGTATGGCTACACCTTC.

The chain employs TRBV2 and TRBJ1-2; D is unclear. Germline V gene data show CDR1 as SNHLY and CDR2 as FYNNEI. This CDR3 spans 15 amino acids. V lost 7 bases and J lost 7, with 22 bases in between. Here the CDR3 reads CASNRGLGSRSGYTF. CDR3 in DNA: TGTGCCAGCAACAGAGGCCTGGGGAGCCGGAGTGGCTACACCTTC.

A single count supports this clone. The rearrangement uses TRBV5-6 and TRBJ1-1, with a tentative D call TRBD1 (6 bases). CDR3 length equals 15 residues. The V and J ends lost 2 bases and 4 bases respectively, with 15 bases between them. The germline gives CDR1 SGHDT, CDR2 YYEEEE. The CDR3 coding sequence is TGTGCCAGCAGCTTCCGACAGGCCTGGGGCACTGAAGCTTTCTTT. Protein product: CASSFRQAWGTEAFF.

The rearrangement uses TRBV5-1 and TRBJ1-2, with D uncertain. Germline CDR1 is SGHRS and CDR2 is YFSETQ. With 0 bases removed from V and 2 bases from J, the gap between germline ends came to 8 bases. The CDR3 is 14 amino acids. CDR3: CASSLDRLNYGYTF. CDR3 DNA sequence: TGCGCCAGCAGCTTGGACAGATTAAACTATGGCTACACCTTC.

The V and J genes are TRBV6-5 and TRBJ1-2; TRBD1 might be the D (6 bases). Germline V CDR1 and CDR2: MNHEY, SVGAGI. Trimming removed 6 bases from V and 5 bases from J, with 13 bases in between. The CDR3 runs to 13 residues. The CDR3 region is CASRPDRWYGYTF. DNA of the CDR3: TGTGCCAGCAGGCCAGACAGGTGGTATGGCTACACCTTC.

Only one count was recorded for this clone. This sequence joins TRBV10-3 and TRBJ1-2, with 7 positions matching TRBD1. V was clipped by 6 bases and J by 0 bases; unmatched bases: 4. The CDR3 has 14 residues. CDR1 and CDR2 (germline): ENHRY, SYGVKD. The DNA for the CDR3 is TGTGCCATCAGGAGGGGACAGTCTAACTATGGCTACACCTTC. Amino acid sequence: CAIRRGQSNYGYTF.

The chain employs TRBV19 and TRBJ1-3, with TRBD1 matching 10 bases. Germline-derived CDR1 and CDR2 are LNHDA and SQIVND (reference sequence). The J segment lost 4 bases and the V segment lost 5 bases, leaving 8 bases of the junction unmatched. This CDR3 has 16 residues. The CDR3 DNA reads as TGTGCCAGTAGTGTTACCGGGACAGGGGCCGGAAACACCATATATTTT. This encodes CASSVTGTGAGNTIYF. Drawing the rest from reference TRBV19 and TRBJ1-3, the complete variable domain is DGGITQSPKYLFRKEGQNVTLSCEQNLNHDAMYWYRQDPGQGLRLIYYSQIVNDFQKGDIAEGYSVSREKKESFPLTVTSAQKNPTAFYLCASSVTGTGAGNTIYFGEGSWLTVV.

The CDR3 reads CASSPSGTGSYEQYF. DNA of the CDR3: TGTGCCAGCAGCCCCTCCGGGACAGGGTCCTACGAGCAGTACTTC. The rearrangement uses TRBV3-1 (or the pseudogene TRBV3-2) and TRBJ2-7; 9 positions match TRBD1. V trimming: 4 bases; J trimming: 1 base; junction bases outside the gene matches: 5. CDR3 size: 15 residues. The germline gives CDR1 LGHDT, CDR2 YNNKEL (reference sequence).

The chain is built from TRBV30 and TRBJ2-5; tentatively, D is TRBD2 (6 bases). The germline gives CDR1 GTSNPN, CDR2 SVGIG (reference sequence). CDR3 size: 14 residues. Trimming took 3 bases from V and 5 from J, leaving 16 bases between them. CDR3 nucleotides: TGTGCCTGGAGAAAGGAACTAGCATCGGAGACCCAGTACTTC. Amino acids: CAWRKELASETQYF.

Here the CDR3 DNA reads TGTGCTAGTGGTCCCGGACAGGGGGTCTCCTACGAGCAGTACTTC. This gives the protein CASGPGQGVSYEQYF. The chain recombines TRBV12-5 with TRBJ2-7, with 10 bases lining up with TRBD1. The CDR3 has 15 amino acids. CDR1 LGHNT and CDR2 FRNRAP come from the germline V gene. Germline trimming cut 5 bases from V and 0 bases from J; bases unmatched to any gene: 4.

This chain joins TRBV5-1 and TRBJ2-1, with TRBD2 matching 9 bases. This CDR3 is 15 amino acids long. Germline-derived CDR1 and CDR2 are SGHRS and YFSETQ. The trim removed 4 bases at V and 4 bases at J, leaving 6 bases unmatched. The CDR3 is CASSPVAGDYNEQFF. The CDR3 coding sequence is TGCGCCAGCAGCCCCGTAGCGGGGGATTACAATGAGCAGTTCTTC.

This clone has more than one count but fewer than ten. CDR3 nucleotides: TGTGCCATCAGTGAGGGGACAGGAGCTAACTATGGCTACACCTTC. Its translation: CAISEGTGANYGYTF. The V and J genes are TRBV10-3 and TRBJ1-2, with 8 bases fitting TRBD1. J gave up 0 bases and V 2 bases, and 2 bases lay outside the gene matches. CDR1 is ENHRY and CDR2 is SYGVKD in the germline V gene. The CDR3 extends over 15 amino acids.

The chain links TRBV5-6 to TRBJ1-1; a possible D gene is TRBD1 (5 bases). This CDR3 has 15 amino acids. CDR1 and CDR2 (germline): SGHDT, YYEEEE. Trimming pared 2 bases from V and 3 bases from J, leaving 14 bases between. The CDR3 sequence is CASSFTLDSYTEAFF. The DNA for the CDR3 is TGTGCCAGCAGCTTTACCCTAGACAGCTACACTGAAGCTTTCTTT.

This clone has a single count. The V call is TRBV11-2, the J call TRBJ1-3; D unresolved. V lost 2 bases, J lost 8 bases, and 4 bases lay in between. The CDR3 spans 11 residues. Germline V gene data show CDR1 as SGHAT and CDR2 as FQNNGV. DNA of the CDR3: TGTGCCAGCAGCTTACGGGACACCATATATTTT. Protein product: CASSLRDTIYF.

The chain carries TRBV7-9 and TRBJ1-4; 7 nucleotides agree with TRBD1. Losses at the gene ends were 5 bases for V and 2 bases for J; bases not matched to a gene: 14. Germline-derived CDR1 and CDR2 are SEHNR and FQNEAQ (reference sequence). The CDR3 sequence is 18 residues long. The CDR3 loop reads CASSPGKGGDSTNEKLFF. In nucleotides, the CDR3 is TGTGCCAGCAGCCCCGGAAAAGGGGGCGATTCGACTAATGAAAAACTGTTTTTT.

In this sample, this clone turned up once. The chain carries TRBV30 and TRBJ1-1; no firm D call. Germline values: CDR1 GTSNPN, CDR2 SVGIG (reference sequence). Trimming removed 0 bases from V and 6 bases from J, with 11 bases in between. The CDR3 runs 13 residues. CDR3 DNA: TGTGCCTGGAGTGTACAAGTGGGAGCTGAAGCTTTCTTT. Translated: CAWSVQVGAEAFF.

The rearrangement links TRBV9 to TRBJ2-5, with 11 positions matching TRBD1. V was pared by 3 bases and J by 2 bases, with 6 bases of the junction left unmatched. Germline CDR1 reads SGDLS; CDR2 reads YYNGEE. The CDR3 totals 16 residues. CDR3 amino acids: CASSDGQGAWQETQYF. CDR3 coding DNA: TGTGCCAGCAGCGACGGACAGGGGGCTTGGCAAGAGACCCAGTACTTC.

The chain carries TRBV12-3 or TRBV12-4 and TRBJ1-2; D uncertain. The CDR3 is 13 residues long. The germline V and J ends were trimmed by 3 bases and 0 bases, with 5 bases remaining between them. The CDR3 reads CASSLRANYGYTF. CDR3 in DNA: TGTGCCAGCAGTTTGCGGGCTAACTATGGCTACACCTTC.

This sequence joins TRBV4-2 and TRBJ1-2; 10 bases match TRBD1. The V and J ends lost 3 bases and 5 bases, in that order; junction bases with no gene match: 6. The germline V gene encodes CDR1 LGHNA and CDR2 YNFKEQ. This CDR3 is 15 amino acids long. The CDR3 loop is CASSQVRTGGYGYTF. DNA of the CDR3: TGTGCCAGCAGCCAGGTCAGGACAGGGGGGTATGGCTACACCTTC.

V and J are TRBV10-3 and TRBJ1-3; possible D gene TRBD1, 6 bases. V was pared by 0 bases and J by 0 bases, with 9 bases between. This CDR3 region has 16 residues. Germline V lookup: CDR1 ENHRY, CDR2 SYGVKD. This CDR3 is CAISESKTGSGNTIYF. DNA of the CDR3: TGTGCCATCAGTGAGTCGAAGACAGGCTCTGGAAACACCATATATTTT.

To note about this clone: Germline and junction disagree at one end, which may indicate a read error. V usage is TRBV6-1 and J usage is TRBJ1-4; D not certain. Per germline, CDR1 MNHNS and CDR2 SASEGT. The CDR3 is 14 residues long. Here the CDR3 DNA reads TGTGCCAGCAGGGAAGTCGGTTCTATGGAAAAACTGTTTTTT. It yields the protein CASREVGSMEKLFF.

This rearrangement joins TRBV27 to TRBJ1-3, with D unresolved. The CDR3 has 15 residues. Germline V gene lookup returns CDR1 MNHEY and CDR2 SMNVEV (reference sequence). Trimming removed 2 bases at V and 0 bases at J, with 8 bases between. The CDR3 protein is CASSLAYSSGNTIYF. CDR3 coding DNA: TGTGCCAGCAGTTTAGCATACTCCTCTGGAAACACCATATATTTT.

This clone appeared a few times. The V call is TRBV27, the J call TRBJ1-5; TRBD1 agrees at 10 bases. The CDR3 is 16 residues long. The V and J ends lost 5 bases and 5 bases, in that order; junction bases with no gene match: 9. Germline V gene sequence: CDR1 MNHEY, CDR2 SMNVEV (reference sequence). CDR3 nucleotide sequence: TGTGCCAGCAGTCCAAAGACAGGGGGCTACGATCAGCCCCAGCATTTT. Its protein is CASSPKTGGYDQPQHF.

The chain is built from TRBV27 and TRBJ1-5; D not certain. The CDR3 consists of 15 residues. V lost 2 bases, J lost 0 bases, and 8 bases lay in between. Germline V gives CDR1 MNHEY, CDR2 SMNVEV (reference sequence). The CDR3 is CASSLGLNSNQPQHF. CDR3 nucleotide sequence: TGTGCCAGCAGTTTAGGGCTAAATAGCAATCAGCCCCAGCATTTT.